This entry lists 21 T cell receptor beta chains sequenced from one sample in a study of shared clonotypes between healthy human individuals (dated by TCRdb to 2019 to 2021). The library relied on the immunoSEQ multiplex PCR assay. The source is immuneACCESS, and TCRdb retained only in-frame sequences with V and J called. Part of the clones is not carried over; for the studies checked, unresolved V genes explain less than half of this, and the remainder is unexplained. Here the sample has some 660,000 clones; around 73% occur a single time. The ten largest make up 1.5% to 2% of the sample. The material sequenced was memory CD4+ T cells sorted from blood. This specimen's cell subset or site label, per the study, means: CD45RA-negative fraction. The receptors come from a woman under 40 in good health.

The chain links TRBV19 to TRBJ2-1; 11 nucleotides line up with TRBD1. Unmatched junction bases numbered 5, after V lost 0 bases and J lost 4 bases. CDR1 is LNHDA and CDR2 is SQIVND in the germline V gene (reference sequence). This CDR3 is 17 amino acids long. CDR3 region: CASSIDHGTGGYNEQFF. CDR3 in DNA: TGTGCCAGTAGTATAGATCATGGGACAGGGGGGTACAATGAGCAGTTCTTC.

The chain's CDR3 is CASRSGGSEQYF. The CDR3 region has the DNA TGTGCCAGCAGGTCTGGAGGCTCCGAGCAGTACTTC. The J gene is TRBJ2-7, the V gene TRBV2; perhaps TRBD2 as D (5 bases). Trimming removed 6 bases from V and 6 bases from J, with 12 bases in between. The CDR3 totals 12 residues. CDR1 and CDR2 from the germline V gene are SNHLY and FYNNEI.

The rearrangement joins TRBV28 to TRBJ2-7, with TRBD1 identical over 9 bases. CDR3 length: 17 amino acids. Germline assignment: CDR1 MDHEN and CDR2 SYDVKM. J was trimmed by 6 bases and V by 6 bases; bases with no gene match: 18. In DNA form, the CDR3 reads TGTGCCAGCAGGGGGACAGGGTTATATTCTGTCGGAGTCGAGCAGTACTTC. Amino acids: CASRGTGLYSVGVEQYF.

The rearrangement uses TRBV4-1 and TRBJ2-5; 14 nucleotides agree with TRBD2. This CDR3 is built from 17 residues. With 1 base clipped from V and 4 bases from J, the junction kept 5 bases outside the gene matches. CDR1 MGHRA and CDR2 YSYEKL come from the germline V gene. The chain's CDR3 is CASSQVRLAGGPETQYF. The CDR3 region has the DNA TGCGCCAGCAGCCAAGTGAGACTAGCGGGAGGGCCAGAGACCCAGTACTTC.

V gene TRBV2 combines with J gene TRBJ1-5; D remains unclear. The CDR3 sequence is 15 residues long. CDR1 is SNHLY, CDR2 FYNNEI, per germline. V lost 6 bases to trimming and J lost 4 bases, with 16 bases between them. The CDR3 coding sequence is TGTGCCAGCAGGGGGTTGGCGGTGGCAAATCAGCCCCAGCATTTT. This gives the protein CASRGLAVANQPQHF.

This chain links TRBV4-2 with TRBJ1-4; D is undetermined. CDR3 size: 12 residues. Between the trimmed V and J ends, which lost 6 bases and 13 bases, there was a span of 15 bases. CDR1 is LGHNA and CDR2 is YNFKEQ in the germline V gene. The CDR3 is CASSSQARVLFF. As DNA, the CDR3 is TGTGCCAGCAGTTCCCAGGCCCGAGTACTGTTTTTT.

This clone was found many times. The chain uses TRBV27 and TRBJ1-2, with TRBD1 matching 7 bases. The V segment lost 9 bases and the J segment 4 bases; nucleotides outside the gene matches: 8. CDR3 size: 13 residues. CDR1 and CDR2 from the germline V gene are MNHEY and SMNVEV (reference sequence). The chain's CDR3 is CASWTGLLYGYTF. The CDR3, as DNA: TGTGCCAGTTGGACAGGCCTCCTCTATGGCTACACCTTC.

CDR3 region: CASRYGANAPNQPQHF. DNA for the CDR3: TGTGCCAGCAGATATGGGGCCAACGCCCCAAATCAGCCCCAGCATTTT. This sequence joins TRBV2 and TRBJ1-5; perhaps TRBD1 as D (5 bases). Trimming left V 6 bases short and J 4 bases short, with 19 bases between. The CDR3 covers 16 residues. CDR1 is SNHLY and CDR2 is FYNNEI in the germline V gene. Variable domain in full (rest from reference TRBV2 and TRBJ1-5): EPEVTQTPSHQVTQMGQEVILRCVPISNHLYFYWYRQILGQKVEFLVSFYNNEISEKSEIFDDQFSVERPDGSNFTLKIRSTKLEDSAMYFCASRYGANAPNQPQHFGDGTRLSIL.

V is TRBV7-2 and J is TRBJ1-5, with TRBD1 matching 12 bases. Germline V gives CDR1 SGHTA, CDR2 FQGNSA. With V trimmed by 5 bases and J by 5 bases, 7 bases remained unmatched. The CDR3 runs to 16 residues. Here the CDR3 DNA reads TGTGCCAGCAGCCCAAGAGGGACAGGGGGCGATCAGCCCCAGCATTTT. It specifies CASSPRGTGGDQPQHF.

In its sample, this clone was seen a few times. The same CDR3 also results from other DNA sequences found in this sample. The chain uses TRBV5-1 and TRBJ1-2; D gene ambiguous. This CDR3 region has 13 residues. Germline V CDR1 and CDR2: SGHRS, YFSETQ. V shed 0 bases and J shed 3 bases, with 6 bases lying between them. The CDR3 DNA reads TGCGCCAGCAGCTTGGCGGATGACTATGGCTACACCTTC. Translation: CASSLADDYGYTF.

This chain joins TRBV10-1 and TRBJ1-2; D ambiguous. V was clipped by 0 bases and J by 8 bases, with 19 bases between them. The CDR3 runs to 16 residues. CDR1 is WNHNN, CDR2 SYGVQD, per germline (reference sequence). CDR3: CASSESRHGPFSGYTF. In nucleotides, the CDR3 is TGCGCCAGCAGTGAGTCAAGGCACGGACCCTTCTCCGGCTACACCTTC.

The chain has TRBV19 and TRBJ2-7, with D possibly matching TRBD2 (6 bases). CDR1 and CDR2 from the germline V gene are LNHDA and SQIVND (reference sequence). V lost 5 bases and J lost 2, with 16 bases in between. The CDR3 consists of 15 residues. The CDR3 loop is CASSRPGTAAYEQYF. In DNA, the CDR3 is TGTGCCAGTAGTCGACCCGGGACTGCGGCCTACGAGCAGTACTTC. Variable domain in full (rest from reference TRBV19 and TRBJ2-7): DGGITQSPKYLFRKEGQNVTLSCEQNLNHDAMYWYRQDPGQGLRLIYYSQIVNDFQKGDIAEGYSVSREKKESFPLTVTSAQKNPTAFYLCASSRPGTAAYEQYFGPGTRLTVT.

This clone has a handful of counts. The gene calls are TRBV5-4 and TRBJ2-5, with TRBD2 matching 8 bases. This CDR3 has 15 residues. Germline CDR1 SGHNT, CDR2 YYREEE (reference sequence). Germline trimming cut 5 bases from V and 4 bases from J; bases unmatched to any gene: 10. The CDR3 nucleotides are TGTGCCAGCAGTAAGAGCGGGAGTAGGTTAGAGACCCAGTACTTC. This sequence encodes CASSKSGSRLETQYF.

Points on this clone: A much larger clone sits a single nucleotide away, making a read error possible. CDR3 DNA: TGTGCCAGCAGCTTACAAGGTGATCAGCCCCAGCATTTT. Its translation: CASSLQGDQPQHF. This chain connects TRBV5-8 to TRBJ1-5, with D unclear. Trimming removed 2 bases at V and 5 bases at J, with 8 bases between. CDR3 length: 13 residues. The germline gives CDR1 SGHTS, CDR2 YDEGEE.

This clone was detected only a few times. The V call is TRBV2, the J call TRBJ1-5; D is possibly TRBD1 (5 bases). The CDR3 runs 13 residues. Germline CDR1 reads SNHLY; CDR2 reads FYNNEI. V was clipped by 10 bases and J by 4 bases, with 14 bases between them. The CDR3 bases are TGTGCCACCAAGGGGACCGTAAATCAGCCCCAGCATTTT. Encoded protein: CATKGTVNQPQHF.

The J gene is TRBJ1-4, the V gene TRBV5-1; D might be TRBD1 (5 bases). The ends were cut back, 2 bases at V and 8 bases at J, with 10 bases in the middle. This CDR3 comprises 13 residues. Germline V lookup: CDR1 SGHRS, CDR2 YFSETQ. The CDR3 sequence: CASSFLGEEKLFF. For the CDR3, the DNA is TGCGCCAGCAGCTTTTTAGGGGAAGAAAAACTGTTTTTT.

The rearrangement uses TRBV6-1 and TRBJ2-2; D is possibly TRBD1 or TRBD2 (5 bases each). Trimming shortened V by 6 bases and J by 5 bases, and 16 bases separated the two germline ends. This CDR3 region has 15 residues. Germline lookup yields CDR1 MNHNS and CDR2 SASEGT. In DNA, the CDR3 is TGTGCCAGCAGACGAGGGGATTTGGGGACCGGGGAGCTGTTTTTT. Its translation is CASRRGDLGTGELFF.

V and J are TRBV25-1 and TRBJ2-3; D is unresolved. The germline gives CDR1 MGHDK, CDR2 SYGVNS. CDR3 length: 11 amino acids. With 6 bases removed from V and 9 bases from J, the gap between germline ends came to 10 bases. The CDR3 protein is CASRELYTQYF. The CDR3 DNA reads TGTGCCAGCAGGGAGCTGTACACGCAGTATTTT.

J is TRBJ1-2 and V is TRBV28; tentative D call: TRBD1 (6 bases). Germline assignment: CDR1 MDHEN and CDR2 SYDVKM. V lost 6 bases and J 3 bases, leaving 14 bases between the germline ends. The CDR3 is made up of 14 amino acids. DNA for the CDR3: TGTGCCAGCAGGGGACATTGGGTCGACTATGGCTACACCTTC. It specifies CASRGHWVDYGYTF.

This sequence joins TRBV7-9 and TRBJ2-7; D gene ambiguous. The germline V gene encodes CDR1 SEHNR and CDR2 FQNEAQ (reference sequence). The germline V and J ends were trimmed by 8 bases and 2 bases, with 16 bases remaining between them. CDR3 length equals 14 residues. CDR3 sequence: CASGTEQIAYEQYF. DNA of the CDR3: TGTGCCAGCGGCACAGAACAAATTGCCTACGAGCAGTACTTC.

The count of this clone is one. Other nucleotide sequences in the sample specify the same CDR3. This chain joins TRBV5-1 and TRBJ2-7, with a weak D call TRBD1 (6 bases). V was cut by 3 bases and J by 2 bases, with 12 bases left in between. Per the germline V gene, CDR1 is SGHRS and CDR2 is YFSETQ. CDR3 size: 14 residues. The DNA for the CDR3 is TGCGCCAGCAGCTCCGGGACACTCGCCTACGAGCAGTACTTC. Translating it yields CASSSGTLAYEQYF. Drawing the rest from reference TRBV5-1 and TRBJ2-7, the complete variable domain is KAGVTQTPRYLIKTRGQQVTLSCSPISGHRSVSWYQQTPGQGLQFLFEYFSETQRNKGNFPGRFSGRQFSNSRSEMNVSTLELGDSALYLCASSSGTLAYEQYFGPGTRLTVT.